This T cell receptor (beta chain) was found in a study of blood T cell repertoires in COVID-19. Study in general: Acute and convalescent COVID-19 samples came from the United States, Italy and Spain. PBMCs, B-cell-depleted T cells, or T cells provided the cDNA or gDNA that made up the material.

Under the authors' procedure: By means of reference gene primer amplification, nucleated cell counts were estimated. The data were produced by immunoSEQ multiplex PCR, yet TCRdb's version contains in-frame clones alone and is incomplete. The DNA gave D and trimming, while V, J and clone size come from that table. Among roughly 70,000 clones, 85% to 90% were seen once, and the ten largest hold 1.1% to 1.5%. The CDR3 is made up of 12 amino acids. Trimming left V 0 bases short and J 10 bases short, with 9 bases between. Germline V lookup: CDR1 SGHDN, CDR2 FVKESK. The sequencing input was peripheral blood. The sequence was obtained from a man aged 55 to 70 with acute or convalescent COVID-19. The chain employs TRBV14 and TRBJ1-1, with D unclear. CDR3 sequence reads: CASSQEVGRAFF. The CDR3 DNA is TGTGCCAGCAGCCAAGAGGTGGGGAGAGCTTTCTTT.